Listed here are 6 T cell receptor beta chains from one sample, sequenced in a study of neurological immune-mediated disorders. One entry per CDR3 protein results from TCRdb running MiXCR on the 5' RACE reads. The table has 80,000 to 85,000 distinct CDR3 sequences, 2% to 3% seen once. Sequenced material: PBMCs. Receptors originate from a young woman with multiple sclerosis.

This clonotype came up many times. The CDR3 DNA sequence: TGCGCCAGCAGCCAAGTGGCTAGCGGCCTCTCCTACGAGCAGTACTTC. The encoded protein is CASSQVASGLSYEQYF. The chain recombines TRBV4-3 with TRBJ2-7; 7 nucleotides match TRBD2. In germline, CDR1 is LGHNA, CDR2 YSLEER. This CDR3 is 16 amino acids long. Trimming took 1 base from V and 0 from J; bases not matched to a gene: 6.

Ten or more counts support this clonotype. The rearrangement joins TRBV7-9 to TRBJ1-1; perhaps TRBD1 as D (5 bases). The V end lost 2 bases, the J end lost 1 base, and 14 bases lay between the germline ends. The CDR3 runs 16 residues. Germline CDR1 and CDR2: SEHNR and FQNEAQ (reference sequence). The CDR3 loop is CASSLYRSRGNTEAFF. Here the CDR3 DNA reads TGTGCCAGCAGCTTATACAGGAGTCGGGGGAACACTGAAGCTTTCTTT.

This clonotype was counted at least ten times. The chain has TRBV7-8 and TRBJ2-3; TRBD2 agrees at 8 bases. The V gene's germline CDR1 is SGHVS and CDR2 FQNEAQ. The CDR3 covers 15 residues. The J segment lost 3 bases and the V segment lost 0 bases, leaving 2 bases of the junction unmatched. CDR3 in amino acids: CASSLAIAGTDTQYF. CDR3 bases: TGTGCCAGCAGCTTAGCTATAGCGGGAACAGATACGCAGTATTTT.

There are many counts of this clonotype. This chain uses TRBV5-1 with TRBJ2-1; D may be TRBD2 (5 bases). CDR3 size: 16 residues. In germline, CDR1 is SGHRS, CDR2 YFSETQ. V was shortened by 4 bases and J by 3 bases, with 17 bases between the two germline ends. The chain's CDR3 is CASSKLSGGFYNEQFF. The CDR3 nucleotides read TGCGCCAGCAGCAAACTAAGCGGAGGCTTCTACAATGAGCAGTTCTTC.

In its sample, this clonotype was seen a few times. V usage is TRBV12-5 and J usage is TRBJ1-2; D uncertain. Germline V gives CDR1 LGHNT, CDR2 FRNRAP. The CDR3 covers 12 residues. Trimming cost V 3 bases and J 3 bases, with 5 bases left between them. The CDR3 loop reads CASGFIDYGYTF. CDR3 sequence (DNA): TGTGCTAGTGGTTTTATTGACTATGGCTACACCTTC.

This clonotype was counted ten times or more. This rearrangement joins TRBV24-1 to TRBJ2-2; D possibly matches TRBD1 or TRBD2 (5 bases each). This CDR3 comprises 17 residues. Germline V gene data show CDR1 as KGHDR and CDR2 as SFDVKD. Trimming took off 6 bases at V and 9 bases at J, with 25 bases between the two ends. The CDR3 protein is CATSWSSGDLDAWELFF. The CDR3 bases are TGTGCCACCAGTTGGTCCTCCGGGGACCTCGATGCCTGGGAGCTGTTTTTT.